This T cell receptor (beta chain) came from a study of shared T cell receptors in the human thymus. Germline V gene sequence: CDR1 MNHEY, CDR2 SMNVEV (reference sequence). The V end was cut by 2 bases, the J end by 2 bases, with 18 bases between. The CDR3 is 17 residues long. The repertoire was sequenced with immunoSEQ multiplex PCR; TCRdb's copy has only in-frame clones and lacks some. The table has around 730,000 clones, roughly 85% seen once; the top ten hold 0.008% to 0.011%. The same data also went into a second study, on human thymus T cells. That paper notes: During corrective heart surgery, resections were taken, and the thymus tissue came from them. Blood and thymic repertoires both appeared biased in V and J gene usage. Among unrelated individuals, related research reported thymic repertoires that overlapped highly.

This receptor was taken from a girl less than two years old with a congenital heart defect. The sample consisted of thymocytes. The chain joins TRBV27 to TRBJ1-2, with a possible D match to TRBD1 (5 bases). CDR3 protein: CASSLIPDTPGNYGYTF. The CDR3 bases are TGTGCCAGCAGTTTAATCCCGGATACCCCAGGGAACTATGGCTACACCTTC.